The 7 T cell receptor beta chains below were found in one sample sequenced in a study of human T cells and chemical hapten exposure (dated by TCRdb to about 2021). What this sample's time point label stands for: patch test 1, 2 weeks after DPC sensitization. This specimen's treatment or condition label, per the study, means: therapeutic diphenylcyclopropenone sensitization with weekly scalp DPC. Libraries were made using RACE. Sequencing relied on a NextSeq 500. Clones were called with MiXCR by TCRdb after fastp trimmed the public reads at Q25, and only in-frame beta chains were retained. Identical CDR3 proteins give one entry, which carries the most common genes and DNA. Counted in this sample were 370,000 or so distinct CDR3 sequences; more than 4.5% of them appeared once. In total, the top ten clones hold around 2% of the sample. The sequencing here drew on whole blood, taken in connection with sensitization to the hapten diphenylcyclopropenone (DPC). All receptors derive from a woman aged 45-65 years with alopecia areata. Some clones in this sample may be carry-over from other donors' samples.

In this sample, this clonotype turned up a few times. The chain is built from TRBV7-9 and TRBJ1-3, with a weak D call TRBD1 (5 bases). The CDR3 runs to 12 residues. With 4 bases removed from V and 9 bases from J, the gap between germline ends came to 10 bases. CDR1 is SEHNR and CDR2 is FQNEAQ in the germline V gene (reference sequence). The CDR3 region is CASSSDQGTIYF. As DNA, the CDR3 is TGTGCCAGCAGCTCGGACCAGGGCACCATATATTTT.

On this clonotype: It may be a read error: a sequence one base away is much more abundant. The chain is built from TRBV11-3 and TRBJ2-1, with TRBD2 matching over 8 bases. Trimming took 4 bases from V and 8 from J; bases not matched to a gene: 7. The CDR3 totals 14 residues. Per germline, CDR1 SGHNT and CDR2 YENEEA. The CDR3: CASSSRLARDEQFF. The CDR3 DNA reads as TGTGCCAGCAGCTCCCGACTAGCGAGAGATGAGCAGTTCTTC.

The chain couples TRBV27 to TRBJ1-6; 7 nucleotides agree with TRBD1. The germline gives CDR1 MNHEY, CDR2 SMNVEV (reference sequence). Trimming cost V 6 bases and J 6 bases; bases outside gene matches: 8. This CDR3 is built from 15 residues. CDR3 bases: TGTGCCAGCAGGGGCTCGGGGACAGTTAATTCACCCCTCCACTTT. It encodes CASRGSGTVNSPLHF.

The rearrangement uses TRBV6-5 and TRBJ1-3; TRBD1 might be the D (5 bases). The V and J ends lost 5 bases and 2 bases respectively, with 7 bases between them. Per germline, CDR1 MNHEY and CDR2 SVGAGI. The CDR3 totals 13 residues. CDR3: CASSRGPGNTIYF. In DNA, the CDR3 is TGTGCCAGCAGTCGGGGCCCTGGAAACACCATATATTTT.

This clonotype showed up many times. The chain has TRBV12-3 or TRBV12-4 and TRBJ1-1; D is ambiguous. The V and J ends lost 2 bases and 3 bases respectively, with 7 bases between them. CDR3 length: 13 amino acids. CDR3 loop: CASSLTQDTEAFF. CDR3 bases: TGTGCCAGCAGTTTAACCCAGGACACTGAAGCTTTCTTT.

The chain couples TRBV10-3 to TRBJ1-1, with D uncertain. The CDR3 is 13 amino acids. The germline gives CDR1 ENHRY, CDR2 SYGVKD. V was clipped by 0 bases and J by 1 base, with 3 bases between them. The CDR3 protein is CAISESWNTEAFF. The CDR3 DNA reads as TGTGCCATCAGTGAGTCGTGGAACACTGAAGCTTTCTTT.

The rearrangement uses TRBV27 and TRBJ2-5; 8 bases match TRBD2. CDR1 is MNHEY, CDR2 SMNVEV, per germline (reference sequence). The trim removed 1 base at V and 5 bases at J, leaving 9 bases unmatched. The CDR3 is made up of 16 amino acids. The CDR3 bases are TGTGCCAGCAGTTTATTAGCGGGGCTAAGGAGGGAGACCCAGTACTTC. This encodes CASSLLAGLRRETQYF.